This T cell receptor (beta chain) was recovered during a study of T cell repertoires in cytomegalovirus infection. TCRdb reprocessed the reads with MiXCR, giving one entry per CDR3 protein. The sample has roughly 230,000 distinct CDR3 sequences, 15% to 20% seen once; the top ten hold less than 50%. Per the germline V gene, CDR1 is LGHNA and CDR2 is YSLEER. The V and J ends lost 4 bases and 0 bases respectively, with 13 bases between them. This CDR3 comprises 17 residues. The sample comprised CD8+ T cells from PBMCs. The TCR sequence derives from a human donor in good health (CMV status not recorded). Some clones in this sample may be carry-over from other donors' samples. This sequence joins TRBV4-3 and TRBJ2-6, with D tentatively TRBD2 (5 bases). The CDR3 protein is CASSLADSSSGANVLTF. In DNA, the CDR3 is TGCGCCAGCAGCCTCGCGGACTCTAGCTCTGGGGCCAACGTCCTGACTTTC.